A single sample gave rise to the 31 T cell receptor beta chains below, sequenced in a study of blood T cell repertoires in COVID-19. Repertoires were generated with immunoSEQ multiplex PCR, while TCRdb's copy carries only in-frame clones and drops some. The sample shows 30,000 to 40,000 clones, 74% of them seen only once. The sequenced sample was peripheral blood. The receptors were sampled from a man in his sixties or seventies with COVID-19, enrolled during active disease.

The CDR3 reads CASSPDKNTEAFF. The CDR3 bases are TGTGCCAGCAGTCCAGACAAGAACACTGAAGCTTTCTTT. This chain uses TRBV12-3 or TRBV12-4 with TRBJ1-1, with no clear D. The CDR3 runs to 13 residues. Trimming took 5 bases from V and 1 from J, leaving 8 bases between them.

This chain uses TRBV10-3 with TRBJ1-5, with a possible D match to TRBD1 (6 bases). V was cut by 0 bases and J by 3 bases, with 18 bases left in between. This CDR3 has 18 residues. Germline CDR1 and CDR2: ENHRY and SYGVKD. The DNA of the CDR3 is TGTGCCATCAGTGAGTCTGGGGACACCCCGGGTATCAATCAGCCCCAGCATTTT. It specifies CAISESGDTPGINQPQHF.

This clone was recorded a few times. The chain combines TRBV10-2 with TRBJ1-6; D possibly corresponds to TRBD1 (5 bases). Germline values: CDR1 WSHSY, CDR2 SAAADI. Trimming left V 5 bases short and J 0 bases short, with 8 bases between. CDR3 length: 15 residues. The CDR3 bases are TGCGCCAGCAGTTGGGGCAGCTCCTATAATTCACCCCTCCACTTT. Its protein is CASSWGSSYNSPLHF.

The chain employs TRBV9 and TRBJ2-3; perhaps TRBD1 as D (6 bases). The germline V and J ends were trimmed by 0 bases and 2 bases, with 13 bases remaining between them. The CDR3 contains 16 residues. Germline CDR1 SGDLS, CDR2 YYNGEE. This CDR3 reads CASSVGVGDITDTQYF. The DNA for the CDR3 is TGTGCCAGCAGCGTAGGGGTGGGGGACATCACAGATACGCAGTATTTT.

In its sample, this clone was seen once. The rearrangement links TRBV13 to TRBJ2-7; unclear D gene. The CDR3 is made up of 14 amino acids. Germline values: CDR1 PRHDT, CDR2 FYEKMQ (reference sequence). Trimming left V 6 bases short and J 3 bases short, with 15 bases between. The CDR3 DNA follows: TGTGCCAGCAGTTCCTCCCAGTCCCGCTACGAGCAGTACTTC. It specifies CASSSSQSRYEQYF.

The V gene is TRBV7-9, the J gene TRBJ2-2; TRBD2 might be the D (6 bases). The CDR3 extends over 15 amino acids. Per the germline V gene, CDR1 is SEHNR and CDR2 is FQNEAQ (reference sequence). V lost 5 bases and J lost 2, with 12 bases in between. CDR3 loop: CASSPIAVNTGELFF. CDR3 DNA: TGTGCCAGCAGCCCAATAGCGGTAAACACCGGGGAGCTGTTTTTT.

The chain couples TRBV6-5 to TRBJ1-4; 8 positions match TRBD1. This CDR3 is 13 amino acids long. V gave up 6 bases and J gave up 8 bases; unmatched junction bases: 5. CDR1 and CDR2 (germline): MNHEY, SVGAGI. CDR3 nucleotides: TGTGCCAGCAGGCGACAGGGGCGCGAAAAACTGTTTTTT. This codes for CASRRQGREKLFF.

This clone was recorded only once. The chain joins TRBV10-1 to TRBJ1-4, with no clear D. CDR3 length: 13 amino acids. CDR1 and CDR2 from the germline V gene are WNHNN and SYGVQD (reference sequence). Trimming cost V 5 bases and J 7 bases, with 11 bases left between them. The chain's CDR3 is CASSPGLLEKLFF. The CDR3 nucleotides read TGCGCCAGCAGTCCGGGTCTACTTGAAAAACTGTTTTTT.

The chain employs TRBV9 and TRBJ1-5, with unresolved D. Trimming stripped 0 bases from V and 0 bases from J, with 4 bases between. Germline CDR1 is SGDLS and CDR2 is YYNGEE. The CDR3 contains 14 residues. CDR3 DNA sequence: TGTGCCAGCAGCGTAGACGGTAGCAATCAGCCCCAGCATTTT. It is translated as CASSVDGSNQPQHF.

V gene TRBV7-6 combines with J gene TRBJ1-2; 10 nucleotides agree with TRBD1. Losses at the gene ends were 1 base for V and 0 bases for J; bases not matched to a gene: 2. This CDR3 has 16 amino acids. The germline V gene encodes CDR1 SGHVS and CDR2 FNYEAQ. The CDR3 reads CASSLGGTGANYGYTF. CDR3 nucleotides: TGTGCCAGCAGCTTAGGAGGGACAGGGGCTAACTATGGCTACACCTTC.

This chain uses TRBV6-6 with TRBJ2-7, with a tentative D call TRBD1 (5 bases). Looked up from germline, CDR1 is MNHNY and CDR2 is SVGAGI (reference sequence). The V and J ends lost 10 bases and 6 bases respectively, with 22 bases between them. This CDR3 contains 14 residues. CDR3 sequence (DNA): TGTGCCACAGTACCCGTAGGGGCAGCCGCCGAGCAGTACTTC. Protein sequence: CATVPVGAAAEQYF.

The chain recombines TRBV4-1 with TRBJ1-6; TRBD1 might be the D (6 bases). The CDR3 contains 14 residues. Germline V lookup: CDR1 MGHRA, CDR2 YSYEKL. V was cut by 3 bases and J by 9 bases, with 12 bases left in between. The CDR3 DNA is TGCGCCAGCAGCCATCTACAGGGCGCTTCACCCCTCCACTTT. It is translated as CASSHLQGASPLHF.

The chain links TRBV29-1 to TRBJ2-1; 10 nucleotides match TRBD1. Germline V gives CDR1 SQVTM, CDR2 ANQGSEA. The CDR3 has 16 amino acids. V dropped 4 bases and J dropped 1; count of bases not matched to a gene: 7. CDR3 loop: CSVGGTGDRSYNEQFF. The CDR3 bases are TGCAGCGTTGGGGGGACAGGGGACAGGTCCTACAATGAGCAGTTCTTC.

The chain is built from TRBV19 and TRBJ2-7, with D possibly TRBD1 on 5 matching bases. The CDR3 is made up of 14 amino acids. With 5 bases removed from V and 5 bases from J, the gap between germline ends came to 16 bases. The germline V gene encodes CDR1 LNHDA and CDR2 SQIVND (reference sequence). Here the CDR3 DNA reads TGTGCCAGTAGTCTAAGGGGTTCAGAGAACGAGCAGTACTTC. Residues: CASSLRGSENEQYF.

This clone has only one observation. The CDR3 protein is CASSARRFGYF. The CDR3 nucleotides read TGTGCCAGCAGCGCCCGTAGATTTGGGTACTTC. The rearrangement joins TRBV5-8 to TRBJ2-7; D is uncertain. The CDR3 sequence is 11 residues long. The germline V gene encodes CDR1 SGHTS and CDR2 YDEGEE. V was trimmed by 4 bases and J by 12 bases, leaving 14 bases between them.

This clone has just a few counts. The gene calls are TRBV29-1 and TRBJ1-2, with no clear D. Germline CDR1 is SQVTM and CDR2 is ANQGSEA. Trimming pared 7 bases from V and 7 bases from J, leaving 16 bases between. There are 12 residues in the CDR3. The CDR3 reads CSGDTLRTGYTF. In DNA, the CDR3 is TGCAGCGGAGACACTCTCAGAACTGGCTACACCTTC.

This clone is a singleton in its sample. The chain is built from TRBV2 and TRBJ1-1, with D maybe TRBD1 (6 bases). The CDR3 covers 14 residues. Germline V gene sequence: CDR1 SNHLY, CDR2 FYNNEI. V was shortened by 8 bases and J by 1 base, with 14 bases between the two germline ends. CDR3: CASPRGGSNTEAFF. Written as DNA, the CDR3 is TGTGCCAGCCCAAGGGGGGGATCGAACACTGAAGCTTTCTTT.

The CDR3 DNA sequence: TGTGCCATCAGTTTAGGACAGGGGGAGAACTATGGCTACACCTTC. Encoded protein: CAISLGQGENYGYTF. The chain combines TRBV10-3 with TRBJ1-2; 10 bases are a match to TRBD1. The V gene's germline CDR1 is ENHRY and CDR2 SYGVKD. The CDR3 spans 15 residues. After removal of 5 bases from V and 2 bases from J, the junction contained 5 bases not matched to a gene.

The CDR3 DNA sequence: TGTGCCAGCAGTGTAGATCGGGAGGGTCAGGTTGAGCAGTTCTTC. Its protein product is CASSVDREGQVEQFF. The chain has TRBV6-4 and TRBJ2-1, with 8 bases matching TRBD2. Germline V gene data show CDR1 as MRHNA and CDR2 as SNTAGT. The CDR3 totals 15 residues. V shed 4 bases and J 9 bases; nucleotides not matched to a gene: 11.

J is TRBJ2-1 and V is TRBV5-6, with TRBD1 matching over 8 bases. The CDR3 consists of 15 residues. The germline V gene has CDR1 SGHDT and CDR2 YYEEEE. Germline trimming cut 4 bases from V and 4 bases from J; bases unmatched to any gene: 7. The CDR3 bases are TGTGCCAGCAGCACAGGACAGGGCTTTTACAATGAGCAGTTCTTC. This codes for CASSTGQGFYNEQFF.

The chain employs TRBV7-6 and TRBJ1-1; D remains ambiguous. In germline, CDR1 is SGHVS, CDR2 FNYEAQ. This CDR3 is 15 amino acids long. V dropped 1 base and J dropped 0 bases, with 9 bases sitting between them. As DNA, the CDR3 is TGTGCCAGCAGCTTAGTCGCAGAATTGAACACTGAAGCTTTCTTT. This translates into CASSLVAELNTEAFF.

The chain employs TRBV25-1 and TRBJ1-1; D perhaps matches TRBD1 (6 bases). CDR3 length: 13 residues. CDR1 and CDR2 from the germline V gene are MGHDK and SYGVNS. V shed 7 bases and J shed 1 base, with 10 bases lying between them. CDR3 in amino acids: CASKRGGNTEAFF. The CDR3 DNA follows: TGTGCCAGCAAACGAGGGGGGAACACTGAAGCTTTCTTT.

The rearrangement uses TRBV27 and TRBJ1-5, with 7 bases lining up with TRBD1. After removal of 5 bases from V and 0 bases from J, the junction contained 10 bases not matched to a gene. The CDR3 totals 17 residues. Germline V gene lookup returns CDR1 MNHEY and CDR2 SMNVEV (reference sequence). The CDR3 loop reads CASSIPNRGDSNQPQHF. In DNA, the CDR3 is TGTGCCAGCAGTATACCGAACAGGGGAGATAGCAATCAGCCCCAGCATTTT.

This chain joins TRBV5-1 and TRBJ2-1, with TRBD2 identical over 8 bases. The CDR3 totals 16 residues. CDR1 is SGHRS and CDR2 is YFSETQ in the germline V gene. V was pared by 2 bases and J by 2 bases, with 6 bases of the junction left unmatched. This CDR3 reads CASSLAGAHTYNEQFF. The CDR3 coding sequence is TGCGCCAGCAGCTTAGCGGGAGCCCACACCTACAATGAGCAGTTCTTC.

This sequence joins TRBV6-6 and TRBJ1-1, with a tentative D call TRBD1 (5 bases). The CDR3 extends over 15 amino acids. Germline lookup yields CDR1 MNHNY and CDR2 SVGAGI (reference sequence). V gave up 4 bases and J gave up 4 bases, with 16 bases separating them. The DNA of the CDR3 is TGTGCCAGCAGTTCCCCGGGGGTAGGTGGCACTGAAGCTTTCTTT. Translation gives CASSSPGVGGTEAFF.

The chain recombines TRBV2 with TRBJ2-1; TRBD2 matches 12 bases. This CDR3 is built from 14 residues. Germline CDR1 and CDR2: SNHLY and FYNNEI. The J segment lost 8 bases and the V segment lost 8 bases, leaving 7 bases of the junction unmatched. In nucleotides, the CDR3 is TGTGCCAGCGAACTAGCGGGAGGTGTCTATGAGCAGTTCTTC. Amino acids: CASELAGGVYEQFF.

This chain connects TRBV2 to TRBJ1-1; weak D call: TRBD1 (6 bases). Trimming removed 2 bases at V and 7 bases at J, with 8 bases between. Germline V CDR1 and CDR2: SNHLY, FYNNEI. The CDR3 contains 12 residues. The CDR3 protein is CASSETGSEAFF. The DNA of the CDR3 is TGTGCCAGCAGTGAAACAGGGAGTGAAGCTTTCTTT. Looking up the rest from reference TRBV2 and TRBJ1-1 gives the full variable domain: EPEVTQTPSHQVTQMGQEVILRCVPISNHLYFYWYRQILGQKVEFLVSFYNNEISEKSEIFDDQFSVERPDGSNFTLKIRSTKLEDSAMYFCASSETGSEAFFGQGTRLTVV.

The chain employs TRBV6-1 and TRBJ1-4; 8 positions match TRBD1. The CDR3 is made up of 16 amino acids. Germline trimming cut 0 bases from V and 3 bases from J; bases unmatched to any gene: 3. The V gene's germline CDR1 is MNHNS and CDR2 SASEGT. CDR3 sequence reads: CASSEAQGAPNEKLFF. The CDR3 DNA sequence: TGTGCCAGCAGTGAAGCTCAGGGGGCGCCTAATGAAAAACTGTTTTTT.

The chain employs TRBV19 and TRBJ2-7; the D gene is possibly TRBD1 (6 bases). The V end was cut by 10 bases, the J end by 0 bases, with 16 bases between. The germline gives CDR1 LNHDA, CDR2 SQIVND (reference sequence). This CDR3 has 14 residues. The CDR3 loop is CATQKPGHSYEQYF. In nucleotides, the CDR3 is TGTGCCACCCAGAAACCGGGACACTCCTACGAGCAGTACTTC.

This chain joins TRBV5-4 and TRBJ2-1; 8 positions agree with TRBD2. CDR1 is SGHNT, CDR2 YYREEE, per germline (reference sequence). V trimming: 1 base; J trimming: 7 bases; junction bases outside the gene matches: 16. The CDR3 extends over 18 amino acids. The CDR3 spells CASSLSVRRGAFSNEQFF. CDR3 coding DNA: TGTGCCAGCAGCTTGAGTGTTAGGCGGGGGGCATTTAGTAATGAGCAGTTCTTC.

The chain recombines TRBV15 with TRBJ2-7, with 10 bases lining up with TRBD1. This CDR3 comprises 14 residues. The germline CDR1 and CDR2 sequences are LNHNV and YYDKDF (reference sequence). After removal of 1 base from V and 3 bases from J, the junction contained 0 bases not matched to a gene. CDR3 in amino acids: CATSRGTGGYEQYF. Written as DNA, the CDR3 is TGTGCCACCAGCAGAGGGACAGGGGGCTACGAGCAGTACTTC.